The 3 T cell receptor beta chains below were found in one sample sequenced in a study of control samples from healthy donors and cancer patients. The data were produced by immunoSEQ multiplex PCR, yet TCRdb's version contains in-frame clones alone and is incomplete. The table includes about 160,000 clones, roughly 94% detected once. The sequencing sample was made of blood. The receptors come from a woman aged 40 to 50 in good health.

The J gene is TRBJ1-4, the V gene TRBV15; D may be TRBD1 (6 bases). This CDR3 has 13 residues. V was trimmed by 8 bases and J by 7 bases, leaving 14 bases between them. CDR1 is LNHNV, CDR2 YYDKDF, per germline (reference sequence). The DNA of the CDR3 is TGTGCCACCCTAGACAGGATTGGTGAAAAACTGTTTTTT. It encodes CATLDRIGEKLFF.

This chain links TRBV6-5 with TRBJ2-3; 8 positions match TRBD2. The CDR3 loop spans 15 amino acids. Trimming cost V 1 base and J 1 base; bases outside gene matches: 1. The germline gives CDR1 MNHEY, CDR2 SVGAGI. The CDR3 nucleotides are TGTGCCAGCAGTTACTTAGCGGGGCGCACAGATACGCAGTATTTT. This translates into CASSYLAGRTDTQYF.

This clone has a single count. The chain is built from TRBV5-1 and TRBJ2-1, with D uncertain. Trimming stripped 4 bases from V and 3 bases from J, with 5 bases between. Per germline, CDR1 SGHRS and CDR2 YFSETQ. CDR3 length equals 12 residues. Here the CDR3 DNA reads TGCGCCAGCAGCCCTAACTACAATGAGCAGTTCTTC. It specifies CASSPNYNEQFF.